The clone carrying this TCR beta chain was seen only a few times. The antigen is unknown. Germline V gene sequence: CDR1 SGHAT, CDR2 FQNNGV. This CDR3 contains 11 residues. V lost 7 bases and J 5 bases, leaving 7 bases between the germline ends. This entry is derived from a study of CD8 T cells in ankylosing spondylitis. TCR beta libraries were made by quantitative 5'-RACE with molecular barcodes. TCRdb re-called the 5' RACE reads with MiXCR, one entry per CDR3 protein. The sample holds some 330,000 distinct CDR3 sequences; 8% are singletons and the top ten take roughly 14%. The study's findings and limits: There was a TCR beta motif, made of several highly homologous variants, that appeared characteristic of ankylosing spondylitis blood. Disease-linked clones reportedly showed significant enrichment in matched ankylosing spondylitis synovial fluid.

The source material was blood, either unsorted or a sorted T cell fraction (not recorded which). This sequence was found in a male donor with ankylosing spondylitis. The V call is TRBV11-2, the J call TRBJ2-3, with unresolved D. The CDR3 region is CASTGLDTQYF. CDR3 DNA sequence: TGTGCCAGCACCGGTTTAGATACGCAGTATTTT.